This TCR beta chain was recovered during a study of blood T cell repertoires in COVID-19. Study information: Samples taken during acute and convalescent COVID-19 were collected in the United States, Italy and Spain.

This clone has just one count. In the original analysis: Counts of nucleated cells, estimated from reference gene primer amplification, were obtained. Profiled with immunoSEQ multiplex PCR; TCRdb holds only in-frame clones, not every one. From that table come the V and J calls and clone size; the DNA was used to work out D and trimming. Counted here are about 310,000 clones, about nine tenths occurring once; the ten biggest clones make up roughly 2.9%. The CDR3 is 12 amino acids. In germline, CDR1 is MDHEN, CDR2 SYDVKM. Trimming cost V 5 bases and J 8 bases, with 10 bases left between them. Followed over time, Seattle patients had been enrolled while infection was active.

The sequenced sample consisted of peripheral blood. The rearrangement uses TRBV28 and TRBJ1-3; D is undetermined. The TCR comes from a woman aged 25 to 39 with COVID-19, enrolled during active disease. CDR3: CASSDIRYTIYF. CDR3 in DNA: TGTGCCAGCAGTGACATTCGATACACCATATATTTT.